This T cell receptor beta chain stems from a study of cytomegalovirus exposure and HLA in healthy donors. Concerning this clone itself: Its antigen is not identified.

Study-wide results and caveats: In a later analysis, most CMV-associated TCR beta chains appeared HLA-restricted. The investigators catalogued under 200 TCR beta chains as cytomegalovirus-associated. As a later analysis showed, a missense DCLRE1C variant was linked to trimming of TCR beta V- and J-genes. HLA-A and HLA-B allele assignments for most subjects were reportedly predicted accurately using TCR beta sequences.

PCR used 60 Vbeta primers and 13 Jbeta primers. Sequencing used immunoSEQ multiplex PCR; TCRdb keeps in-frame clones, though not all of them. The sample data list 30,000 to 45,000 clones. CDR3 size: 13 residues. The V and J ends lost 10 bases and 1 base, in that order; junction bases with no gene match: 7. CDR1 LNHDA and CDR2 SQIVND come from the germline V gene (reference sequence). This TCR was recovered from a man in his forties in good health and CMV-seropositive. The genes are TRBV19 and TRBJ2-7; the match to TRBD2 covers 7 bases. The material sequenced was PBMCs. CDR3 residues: CATRSGASYEQYF. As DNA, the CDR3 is TGTGCCACCCGAAGCGGGGCGTCCTACGAGCAGTACTTC.